This T cell receptor (beta chain) is drawn from a study of T cell repertoires in cytomegalovirus infection. For the study at large: Recently identified HLA-C-restricted and well-studied HLA-B-restricted CMV epitopes were used. Both a matching HLA type and CMV infection were indicated by public TCR beta signatures. Broader study findings: Predominance within the ex vivo response was attributable to HLA-C-restricted CMV-specific TCR beta clonotypes. Using cumulative public TCR beta family frequency, the authors identified those who carried CMV together with the relevant HLA.

A single record per CDR3 protein comes from TCRdb applying MiXCR to the reads. Among fewer than 950,000 distinct CDR3 sequences listed, about 31% were seen once. The CDR3 has 14 amino acids. The V gene's germline CDR1 is LGHNA and CDR2 YSLEER. The trim removed 1 base at V and 7 bases at J, leaving 3 bases unmatched. Turning to this clonotype: Antigen unknown.

This specimen consisted of cultured CD8+ T cells from PBMCs, obtained from culture after CMV antigen stimulation. The chain uses TRBV4-3 and TRBJ2-1; 8 bases align to TRBD1. This receptor was identified in a human donor in good health (CMV status not recorded). Some clones in this sample may be carry-over from other donors' samples. The CDR3 DNA sequence: TGCGCCAGCAGCCAAGGGACAGGGCTAAATGAGCAGTTCTTC. Translated: CASSQGTGLNEQFF.